This T cell receptor (beta chain) emerged from a study of control samples from healthy donors and cancer patients (TCRdb year 2020). The library was produced with the immunoSEQ multiplex PCR assay. The source is immuneACCESS, and TCRdb retained only in-frame sequences with V and J called. Part of the clones is not carried over; for the studies checked, unresolved V genes explain less than half of this, and the remainder is unexplained. Present in this sample are approximately 100,000 clones, around 90% of which were seen just once. Around an eighth of the sample lies in the top ten. As to this clone: Its antigen remains undetermined. Base qualities are not at hand, and no much larger clone is one base apart.

The CDR3 starts with the cysteine, ends with the phenylalanine, and has 13 residues. Only the CDR3 DNA is retained, 39 bases long and in frame from the first base. V trim: 6 bases; J trim: 6 bases; unmatched bases: 8. From the germline V gene, CDR1 is SNHLY and CDR2 is FYNNEI. The specimen was blood. This receptor chain uses TRBV2 and TRBJ2-7; the central 7 bases match TRBD1. This sequence originates from a man aged 25 to 45 in good health. The CDR3 corresponds to CASSVDREGEQYF. The DNA sequence is TGTGCCAGCAGCGTAGACAGGGAAGGCGAGCAGTACTTC.